Listed below are T cell receptor beta chains from one sample, sequenced in a study of T cell responses to AZD1222 COVID-19 vaccine. The data were produced by immunoSEQ multiplex PCR, yet TCRdb's version contains in-frame clones alone and is incomplete. The table has around 97,000 clones, about 92% seen once. The source was peripheral blood, collected on day 0 of AZD1222 vaccination. Receptor source: an adult in good health. Both conserved end residues are part of each CDR3. A D gene is named only where the DNA matches it firmly. The size entry is marked missing in some rows and otherwise reads once, few, many or a size class.

j_gene | abundance | v_gene | d_gene | CDR3nt | CDR3aa
TRBJ1-1 | - | TRBV12-3/TRBV12-4 | - | TGTGCCAGCAGTCAGGGACCTGAAGCTTTCTTT | CASSQGPEAFF
TRBJ1-3 | - | TRBV9 | - | TGTGCCAGCAGCGTAGGGGGCGGGCCTGGAAACACCATATATTTT | CASSVGGGPGNTIYF
TRBJ2-3 | - | TRBV3-1/TRBV3-2 | - | TGTGCCAGCAGCCAAGAACCGCGTTCATCTACGCAGTATTTT | CASSQEPRSSTQYF
TRBJ1-4 | - | TRBV4-3 | - | TGCGCCAGCAGCCAAGGGACGACGGAATCTAATGAAAAACTGTTTTTT | CASSQGTTESNEKLFF
TRBJ2-7 | - | TRBV7-9 | - | TGTGCCAGCAGCTTCGAGTCTGGCCAATCCTACGAGCAGTACTTC | CASSFESGQSYEQYF
TRBJ2-2 | - | TRBV9 | TRBD2 | TGTGCCAGCAGCGCTAGCGGGGGGGCCAGGGCCGGGGAGCTGTTTTTT | CASSASGGARAGELFF
TRBJ1-2 | - | TRBV7-2 | - | TGTGCCAGCAGCTTAGGCGTGGCGTTGGGTGGCTACACCTTC | CASSLGVALGGYTF
TRBJ2-1 | - | TRBV7-8 | - | TGTGCCAGCAGCTTATTTCTGAGCATAATATACAATGAGCAGTTCTTC | CASSLFLSIIYNEQFF
TRBJ2-3 | - | TRBV9 | - | TGTGCCAGCAACTTTCGTGGGGGGTACCGGGATACGCAGTATTTT | CASNFRGGYRDTQYF
TRBJ1-2 | - | TRBV6-1 | - | TGTGCCAGCAGTGAAGGGACAGCTCGCCTTAACTATGGCTACACCTTC | CASSEGTARLNYGYTF
TRBJ2-7 | - | TRBV24-1 | - | TGTGCCACCAGGGATCGGAGGTTCTACGAGCAGTACTTC | CATRDRRFYEQYF
TRBJ1-2 | - | TRBV2 | TRBD1 | TGTGCCAGCAGCGGTGACAGGGAGTATGGCTACACCTTC | CASSGDREYGYTF
TRBJ1-5 | - | TRBV4-3 | - | TGCGCCAGCAGCCAAGGGTTCGGTCAGCCCCAGCATTTT | CASSQGFGQPQHF
TRBJ1-2 | - | TRBV7-2 | TRBD1 | TGTGCCAGCAGCTTAACAGGGGACGGCTACACCTTC | CASSLTGDGYTF
TRBJ2-2 | - | TRBV4-2 | TRBD1 | TGTGCCAGCAGCCAACTCTCCGGGACAGGGGGCTCGGTCGGGGAGCTGTTTTTT | CASSQLSGTGGSVGELFF
TRBJ2-6 | - | TRBV3-1/TRBV3-2 | - | TGTGCCAGCAGCCTAAGGGGGTCTGGGGCCAACGTCCTGACTTTC | CASSLRGSGANVLTF
TRBJ2-7 | - | TRBV7-8 | - | TGTGCCAGCAGCTTATGGGGGCGCCCCGAGGACGAGCAGTACTTC | CASSLWGRPEDEQYF
TRBJ2-2 | - | TRBV4-2 | TRBD2 | TGTGCCAGCAGCCAAGATCGGGGGGGGAGCACCGGGGAGCTGTTTTTT | CASSQDRGGSTGELFF
TRBJ1-1 | - | TRBV6-5 | TRBD1 | TGTGCCAGCAGCTACAGGGGTGACACTGAAGCTTTCTTT | CASSYRGDTEAFF
TRBJ2-3 | - | TRBV11-3 | - | TGTGCCAGCAGCCGGGGGTGGAGCACAGATACGCAGTATTTT | CASSRGWSTDTQYF
TRBJ1-6 | - | TRBV5-6 | - | TGTGCCAGCAGCTTGGCCAGACCTTTTTCACCCCTCCACTTT | CASSLARPFSPLHF
TRBJ1-5 | once | TRBV18 | - | TGTGCCAGCTCAATCCGGGACGCGCTGGGGGAGCCCCAGCATTTT | CASSIRDALGEPQHF
TRBJ1-4 | once | TRBV30 | - | TGTGCCTGGAGCCAGGGCCCCAATGAAAAACTGTTTTTT | CAWSQGPNEKLFF
TRBJ2-7 | - | TRBV4-3 | TRBD1 | TGCGCCAGCAGCCCCGGGACAGGAGTATACGAGCAGTACTTC | CASSPGTGVYEQYF
TRBJ2-1 | - | TRBV5-4 | - | TGTGCCAGCAGCTCCCGCCTGAGCTCCTACAATGAGCAGTTCTTC | CASSSRLSSYNEQFF
TRBJ2-2 | - | TRBV28 | TRBD2 | TGTGCCAGCTTAGCGGGGGGTACCGGGGAGCTGTTTTTT | CASLAGGTGELFF
TRBJ2-5 | - | TRBV5-1 | - | TGCGCCAGCACCGGACCCTCTGGTGAGACCCAGTACTTC | CASTGPSGETQYF
TRBJ2-7 | - | TRBV2 | - | TGTGCCAGCAGTGACCACGGACTCCAAACCTACGAGCAGTACTTC | CASSDHGLQTYEQYF
TRBJ1-3 | once | TRBV7-9 | - | TGTGCCAGCAGCACCCAGGGAAACACCATATATTTT | CASSTQGNTIYF
TRBJ2-5 | - | TRBV5-1 | - | TGCGCCAGCAGCCTTCCCGAGGGGGAGACCCAGTACTTC | CASSLPEGETQYF
TRBJ1-3 | once | TRBV5-1 | - | TGCGCCAGCAGCCCCAGTTTGACAGGCTCTGGAAACACCATATATTTT | CASSPSLTGSGNTIYF
TRBJ1-2 | - | TRBV19 | TRBD1 | TGTGCCAGTAGTATATCCGGACAGGGGGCGCTTTATGGCTACACCTTC | CASSISGQGALYGYTF
TRBJ1-5 | few | TRBV19 | - | TGTGCCACCCGGTGGAGGGGTAATCAGCCCCAGCATTTT | CATRWRGNQPQHF
TRBJ1-2 | - | TRBV5-4 | - | TGTGCCAGCAGCCCCGCAGCTGGGGGGTTACCCCACCCCGAATCCTTC | CASSPAAGGLPHPESF
TRBJ1-4 | - | TRBV28 | TRBD1 | TGTGCCAGCAGCTCGGGACAGACTAATGAAAAACTGTTTTTT | CASSSGQTNEKLFF
TRBJ2-7 | - | TRBV27 | - | TGTGCCAGCAGTTTAGAAGGAGGGGCCTACGAGCAGTACTTC | CASSLEGGAYEQYF
TRBJ1-2 | - | TRBV5-1 | TRBD1 | TGCGCCAGCAGCTCGACCCGGGACAGGGTGGGCTACACCTTC | CASSSTRDRVGYTF
TRBJ1-5 | - | TRBV12-3/TRBV12-4 | - | TGTGCCAGCGGGGGGCCCCATCAGCCCCAGCATTTT | CASGGPHQPQHF
TRBJ1-2 | - | TRBV4-1 | TRBD1 | TGCGCCAGCAGCCAGGGACAGGGGGCGAACTATGGCTACACCTTC | CASSQGQGANYGYTF
TRBJ1-5 | - | TRBV2 | - | TGTGCCAGCAGTGATAAATTCGCCAATCAGCCCCAGCATTTT | CASSDKFANQPQHF
TRBJ2-5 | - | TRBV25-1 | - | TGTGCCAGCAGTCAAGGGGGGGGTTCGGAAGAGACCCAGTACTTC | CASSQGGGSEETQYF
TRBJ2-1 | - | TRBV7-3 | - | TGTGCCAGCAGCACACCCAGAATGGCGAGAGACAGAAACAATGAGCAGTTCTTC | CASSTPRMARDRNNEQFF
TRBJ1-5 | - | TRBV4-1 | - | TGCGCCAGCAGCCAAGGGCCACGGACTAGCAATCAGCCCCAGCATTTT | CASSQGPRTSNQPQHF
TRBJ1-5 | - | TRBV5-1 | - | TGCGCCAGCAGGACGTATCCAGGGACGGGGCAGCCCCAGCATTTT | CASRTYPGTGQPQHF
TRBJ1-2 | - | TRBV5-1 | - | TGCGCCAGCAGCTTAGGAGGGAGCGACGGCTACACCTTC | CASSLGGSDGYTF
TRBJ2-5 | few | TRBV20-1 | - | TGCGGGGCCCAGTACCAAGAGACCCAGTACTTC | CGAQYQETQYF
TRBJ1-2 | - | TRBV27 | - | TGTGCCAGCAGTTTCGACAGACGCTATGGCTACACCTTC | CASSFDRRYGYTF
TRBJ1-1 | - | TRBV18 | TRBD1 | TGTGCCAGCTCATTCGACAGGGGTACTGAAGCTTTCTTT | CASSFDRGTEAFF